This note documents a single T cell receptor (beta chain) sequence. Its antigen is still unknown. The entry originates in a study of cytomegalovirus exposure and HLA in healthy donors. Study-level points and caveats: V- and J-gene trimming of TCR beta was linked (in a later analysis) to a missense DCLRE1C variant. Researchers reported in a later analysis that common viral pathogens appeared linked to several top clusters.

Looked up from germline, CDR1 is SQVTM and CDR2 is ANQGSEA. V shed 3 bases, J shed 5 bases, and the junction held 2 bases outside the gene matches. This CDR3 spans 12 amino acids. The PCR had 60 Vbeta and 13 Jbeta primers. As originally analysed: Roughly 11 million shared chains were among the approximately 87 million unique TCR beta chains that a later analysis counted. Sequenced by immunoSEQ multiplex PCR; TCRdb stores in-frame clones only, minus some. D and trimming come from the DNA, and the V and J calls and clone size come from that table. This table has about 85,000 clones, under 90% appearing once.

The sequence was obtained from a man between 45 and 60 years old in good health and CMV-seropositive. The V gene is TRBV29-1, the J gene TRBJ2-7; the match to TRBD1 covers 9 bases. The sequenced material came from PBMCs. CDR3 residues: CSVEGQGHEQYF. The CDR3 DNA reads TGCAGCGTTGAGGGACAGGGCCACGAGCAGTACTTC.